This T cell receptor beta chain is drawn from a study of metastatic and nonmetastatic thyroid tumors. Overall study: Malignant thyroid and benign thyroid patients provided blood and tumor or nodule tissue whose repertoires were compared.

V was shortened by 5 bases and J by 0 bases, with 5 bases between the two germline ends. This CDR3 has 12 amino acids. Looked up from germline, CDR1 is SGHNT and CDR2 is YENEEA. Treatment of any kind had been given to no patient before thyroid surgery. Study-wide points: TCR beta diversity was reportedly significantly higher in malignant thyroid tumors than benign nodules, in blood and tumor.

In its sample, this clone was seen once. Its antigen is currently unknown. The authors' processing: Construction of a distant-metastasis classifier for papillary thyroid cancer relied on CDR3 differences across clinicopathological groups. TCRdb used MiXCR to call clones anew from the PCR reads. V and J calls and clone size were set by TCRdb, not the authors. The sample has approximately 17,000 clones, 16% seen once. The V gene is TRBV11-3, the J gene TRBJ2-7; D remains ambiguous. This sequence originates from a male donor with papillary thyroid cancer or a benign thyroid nodule (not recorded which). Some clones in this sample may be carry-over from other donors' samples. The sample was blood. CDR3 bases: TGTGCCAGCAGCGCATCCTCCTACGAGCAGTACTTC. Encoded protein: CASSASSYEQYF.